One and the same sample provided the 14 T cell receptor beta chains below, sequenced in a study of T cells expressing NK-cell markers. One entry per CDR3 protein, without DNA, is what TCRdb gives after re-calling the 5' RACE reads. The sample data list approximately 420,000 distinct CDR3 sequences. Sequencing input: blood T cells: a sorted CD56 or NKG2C T cell subset, CD4+ or CD8+ T cells, or bulk PBMC T cells (not recorded which). The receptor set was obtained from a woman aged 45-59 years in good health.

The gene calls are TRBV6-1 and TRBJ2-1; TCRdb indicates TRBD2, and absent DNA this call remains unverified. Germline V gives CDR1 MNHNS, CDR2 SASEGT. There are 14 residues in the CDR3. The chain's CDR3 is CASRGTSGGNEQFF.

J is TRBJ1-1 and V is TRBV5-1. This CDR3 has 13 amino acids. From germline, CDR1 is SGHRS and CDR2 YFSETQ. The CDR3 loop reads CASSLWTDSEAFF.

V gene TRBV12-3 or TRBV12-4 combines with J gene TRBJ1-2; TCRdb proposes TRBD1, but this gene call is untestable without DNA. CDR3 length: 14 amino acids. CDR3 loop: CASRPELGADGYTF.

This CDR3 is CASTLPGLYGEAFF. The V call is TRBV27, the J call TRBJ1-1; TCRdb's D call of TRBD1 is untestable without DNA. The CDR3 runs 14 residues. From germline, CDR1 is MNHEY and CDR2 SMNVEV (reference sequence).

J is TRBJ2-3 and V is TRBV5-1; the TRBD1 assignment by TCRdb is unverifiable without DNA. The CDR3 is made up of 14 amino acids. The germline CDR1 and CDR2 sequences are SGHRS and YFSETQ. This CDR3 reads CATGRGKGTDTQYF.

The gene calls are TRBV5-1 and TRBJ2-7; TCRdb names TRBD1, which stays unverified in the absence of DNA. There are 13 residues in the CDR3. CDR1 is SGHRS, CDR2 YFSETQ, per germline. The CDR3 loop is CASSTRQGPEQYF.

The V and J genes are TRBV5-1 and TRBJ2-3; TCRdb's assignment of TRBD2 cannot be checked, as there is no DNA. Germline V lookup: CDR1 SGHRS, CDR2 YFSETQ. The CDR3 consists of 13 residues. The CDR3 loop reads CASRSLGGMVQYF.

The chain has TRBV15 and TRBJ2-3; TCRdb selects TRBD2, and the lack of DNA leaves this call unchecked. The germline V gene encodes CDR1 LNHNV and CDR2 YYDKDF (reference sequence). The CDR3 spans 17 residues. The CDR3 spells CATSSKGLAGITDTQYF.

The J gene is TRBJ2-1, the V gene TRBV5-1; TCRdb names TRBD2, which stays unverified in the absence of DNA. Germline values: CDR1 SGHRS, CDR2 YFSETQ. The CDR3 is 16 residues long. The CDR3 is CASSLVEASGSGEQFF.

The chain recombines TRBV11-2 with TRBJ2-5. Germline-derived CDR1 and CDR2 are SGHAT and FQNNGV. CDR3 length equals 13 residues. This CDR3 reads CASSRGYQETQYF. The full variable domain, its missing parts supplied by reference TRBV11-2 and TRBJ2-5, is EAGVAQSPRYKIIEKRQSVAFWCNPISGHATLYWYQQILGQGPKLLIQFQNNGVVDDSQLPKDRFSAERLKGVDSTLKIQPAKLEDSAVYLCASSRGYQETQYFGPGTRLLVL.

The genes are TRBV7-9 and TRBJ1-2. Looked up from germline, CDR1 is SEHNR and CDR2 is FQNEAQ (reference sequence). This CDR3 is built from 16 residues. The CDR3 loop is CASSLAPTAGGDGYTF.

The chain couples TRBV6-5 to TRBJ1-2; the TCRdb D gene call, TRBD1, has no DNA to confirm it. The CDR3 extends over 14 amino acids. Germline V CDR1 and CDR2: MNHEY, SVGAGI. This chain's CDR3 is CASSYSWAGDGYTF.

The rearrangement joins TRBV5-6 to TRBJ2-5; TCRdb's D gene call, TRBD2, goes unchecked for lack of DNA. The germline CDR1 and CDR2 sequences are SGHDT and YYEEEE. This CDR3 is 17 amino acids long. CDR3 amino acids: CASSNEHSGRLQETQYF.

This chain links TRBV20-1 with TRBJ1-2. The CDR3 totals 11 residues. Per the germline V gene, CDR1 is DFQATT and CDR2 is SNEGSKA (reference sequence). CDR3 sequence: CSANGGHGYTF.